Below, one TCR beta chain is given with its context. This record comes from a study of blood T cell repertoires in COVID-19. Across the whole study: Researchers got acute and convalescent COVID-19 samples from the United States, Italy and Spain. The cDNA or gDNA used as material had been derived from T cells, B-cell-depleted T cells, or PBMCs.

Trimming removed 2 bases from V and 7 bases from J, with 8 bases in between. Germline CDR1 KGHSH, CDR2 LQKENI. This CDR3 contains 12 residues. Original handling: It was from reference gene primer amplification that nucleated cell counts were estimated. Method: immunoSEQ multiplex PCR; TCRdb's copy keeps in-frame clones and lacks some. V, J and clone size are taken as reported in that table, and D and trimming were inferred from the DNA itself. The data show 250,000 or so clones, about nine tenths seen once. Sequences were obtained from peripheral blood. The TCR comes from a woman aged 55-75 years with acute or convalescent COVID-19. The chain carries TRBV18 and TRBJ1-1; D call uncertain. CDR3 sequence: CASSPTSGEAFF. In DNA form, the CDR3 reads TGTGCCAGCTCACCAACGAGCGGTGAAGCTTTCTTT.